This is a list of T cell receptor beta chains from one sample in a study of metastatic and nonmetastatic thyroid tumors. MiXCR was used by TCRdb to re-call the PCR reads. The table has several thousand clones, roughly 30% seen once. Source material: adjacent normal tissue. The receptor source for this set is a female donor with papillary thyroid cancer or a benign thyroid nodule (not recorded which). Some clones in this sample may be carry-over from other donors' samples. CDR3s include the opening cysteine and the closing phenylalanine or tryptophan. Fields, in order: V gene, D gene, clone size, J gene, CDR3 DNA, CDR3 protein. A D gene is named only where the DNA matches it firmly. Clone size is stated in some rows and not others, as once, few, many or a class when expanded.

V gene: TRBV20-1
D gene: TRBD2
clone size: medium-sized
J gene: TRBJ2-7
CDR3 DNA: TGCAGTGCAGGAGGACTAGCGGACTACGAGCAGTACTTC
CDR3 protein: CSAGGLADYEQYF

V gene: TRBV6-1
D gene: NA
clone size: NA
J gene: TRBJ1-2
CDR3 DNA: TGTGCCAGCAGCATTTCGGACTATGGCTACACCTTC
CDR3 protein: CASSISDYGYTF

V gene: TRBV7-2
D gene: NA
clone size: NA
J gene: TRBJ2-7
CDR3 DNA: TGTGCCAGCGGCGACGCATTCTACGAGCAGTACTTC
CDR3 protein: CASGDAFYEQYF

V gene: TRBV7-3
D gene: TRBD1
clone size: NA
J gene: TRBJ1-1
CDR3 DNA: TGTGCCAGCAGCGTCACGGGGACAGGGCATGGCACTGAAGCTTTCTTT
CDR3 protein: CASSVTGTGHGTEAFF

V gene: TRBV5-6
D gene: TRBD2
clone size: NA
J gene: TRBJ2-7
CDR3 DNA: TGTGCCAGCAGCTTGACCCCCGGGACTAGCGGGAGTAGGCAGTACTTC
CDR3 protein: CASSLTPGTSGSRQYF

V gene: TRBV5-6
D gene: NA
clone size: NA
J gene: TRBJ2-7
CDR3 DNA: TGTGCCAGCAGCTTGGACAGCGAATTCTCCTACGAGCAGTACTTC
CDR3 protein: CASSLDSEFSYEQYF

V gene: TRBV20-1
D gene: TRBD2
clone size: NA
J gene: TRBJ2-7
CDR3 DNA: TGCAGTGCTAGAGATAGCGGGCCATGGCCTAGCGAGCAGTACTTC
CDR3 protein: CSARDSGPWPSEQYF

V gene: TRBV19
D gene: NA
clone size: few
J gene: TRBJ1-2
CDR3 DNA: TGTGCCAGTAGTATTTCGGACAGCTTCTATGGCTACACCTTC
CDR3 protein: CASSISDSFYGYTF

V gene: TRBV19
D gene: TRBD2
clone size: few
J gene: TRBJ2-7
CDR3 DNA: TGTGCCAGTAGCCCCGGGACTAGCTCCTACGAGCAGTACTTC
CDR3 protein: CASSPGTSSYEQYF

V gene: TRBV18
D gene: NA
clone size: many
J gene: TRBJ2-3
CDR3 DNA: TGTGCCAGCTCACCTACAGTGGCAGATACGCAGTATTTT
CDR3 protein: CASSPTVADTQYF

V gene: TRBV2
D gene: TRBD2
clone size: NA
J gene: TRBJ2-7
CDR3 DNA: TGTGCCAGCAGTGGGACTAGCGGGGGGGCAAGCTCCTACGAGCAGTACTTC
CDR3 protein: CASSGTSGGASSYEQYF

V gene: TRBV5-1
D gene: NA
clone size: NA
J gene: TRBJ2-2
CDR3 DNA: TGCGCCAGCAGCTTGGAACCCACGGGGTTCAACACCGGGGAGCTGTTTTTT
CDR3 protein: CASSLEPTGFNTGELFF

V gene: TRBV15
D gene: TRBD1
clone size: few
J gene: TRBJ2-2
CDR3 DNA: TGTGCCACCAGCATTGACAGGGACGGCACCGGGGAGCTGTTTTTT
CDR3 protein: CATSIDRDGTGELFF

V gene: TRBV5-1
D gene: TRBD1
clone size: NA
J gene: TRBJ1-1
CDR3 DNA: TGCGCCAGCAGGGTAGGGACAGGTGAGGTACTGAACACTGAAGCTTTCTTT
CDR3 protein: CASRVGTGEVLNTEAFF

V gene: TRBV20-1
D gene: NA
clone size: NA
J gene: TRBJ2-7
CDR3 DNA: TGCAGTGCTCGAAGGGGGGGACAGTACTACGAGCAGTACTTC
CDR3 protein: CSARRGGQYYEQYF

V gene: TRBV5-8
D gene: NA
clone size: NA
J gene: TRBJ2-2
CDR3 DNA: TGTGCCAGCGTGAGTCGGCAGACCGGGGAGCTGTTTTTT
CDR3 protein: CASVSRQTGELFF

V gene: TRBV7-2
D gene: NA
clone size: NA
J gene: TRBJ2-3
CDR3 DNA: TGTGCCAGCAGCTATGGCCCTAAGTCAGATACGCAGTATTTT
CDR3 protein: CASSYGPKSDTQYF

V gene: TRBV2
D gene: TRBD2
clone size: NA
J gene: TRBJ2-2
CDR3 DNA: TGTGCCAGCAGGGGACTAGCGGGGGGGCCAGACACCGGGGAGCTGTTTTTT
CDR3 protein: CASRGLAGGPDTGELFF

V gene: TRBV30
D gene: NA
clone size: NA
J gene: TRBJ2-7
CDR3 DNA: TGTGCCTGGAGTGTAGCAACCGAGCAGTACTTC
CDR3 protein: CAWSVATEQYF

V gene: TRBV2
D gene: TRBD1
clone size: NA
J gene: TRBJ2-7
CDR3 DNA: TGTGCCACCAAACAGGGGACAGGGGTGAACGAGCAGTACTTC
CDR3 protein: CATKQGTGVNEQYF

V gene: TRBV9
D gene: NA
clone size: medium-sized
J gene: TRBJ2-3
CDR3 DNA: TGTGCCAGCAGCTCCGAAAGGCCAGATACGCAGTATTTT
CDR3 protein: CASSSERPDTQYF

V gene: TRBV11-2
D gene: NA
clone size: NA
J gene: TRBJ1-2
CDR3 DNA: TGTGCCAGCAGCTTAGATCCCGGGGCTAACTATGGCTACACCTTC
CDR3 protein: CASSLDPGANYGYTF

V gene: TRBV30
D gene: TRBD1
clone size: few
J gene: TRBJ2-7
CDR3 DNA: TGTGCCTGGTCCGGGACAGGGATATGGGAACAGTACTTC
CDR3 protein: CAWSGTGIWEQYF